These 14 T cell receptor beta chains were sequenced from one sample in a study of blood T cells in healthy people across ages. A second PCR, run for roughly 7 to 11 cycles, used a sample-barcoded 5' primer plus a J-beta primer mix. TCRdb fed the 5' RACE reads into MiXCR, producing one record per CDR3 protein. The sample yields roughly 700,000 distinct CDR3 sequences, 49% seen once. Source material: blood. The source is a woman aged 55-75 years in good health.

This clonotype was counted a few times. The genes are TRBV3-1 and TRBJ2-4; 7 nucleotides agree with TRBD1. Germline CDR1 LGHDT, CDR2 YNNKEL (reference sequence). This CDR3 is 15 amino acids long. The V segment lost 1 base and the J segment 6 bases; nucleotides outside the gene matches: 6. The CDR3 DNA is TGTGCCAGCAGCCAAGTAGGGGGCGATAGAAACATTCAGTACTTC. Its translation: CASSQVGGDRNIQYF.

This sequence joins TRBV7-9 and TRBJ2-5; D might be TRBD1 or TRBD2, each matching 5 bases. Near its end, the DNA agrees better with TRBJ2-7, so the J call may be wrong. Germline-derived CDR1 and CDR2 are SEHNR and FQNEAQ (reference sequence). The CDR3 extends over 13 amino acids. CDR3 DNA sequence: TGTGCCAGCAGCCGTCGGGACGGCCACGAGCAGTACTTC. Its protein is CASSRRDGHEQYF.

This clonotype has more than one count but fewer than ten. The chain recombines TRBV12-3 or TRBV12-4 with TRBJ2-1; 8 nucleotides align to TRBD2. CDR3 length: 15 amino acids. V shed 6 bases, J shed 2 bases, and the junction held 6 bases outside the gene matches. For the CDR3, the DNA is TGTGCCAGCAGCCCTGGACTAGCCACCTACAATGAGCAGTTCTTC. Translation: CASSPGLATYNEQFF.

At least ten counts were recorded for this clonotype. The V and J genes are TRBV4-2 and TRBJ2-3; D is unclear. The length of the CDR3 is 15 residues. The ends were cut back, 0 bases at V and 3 bases at J, with 10 bases in the middle. Germline CDR1 reads LGHNA; CDR2 reads YNFKEQ. In DNA form, the CDR3 reads TGTGCCAGCAGCCAAGATTTTGGAGCGACAGATACGCAGTATTTT. Translation gives CASSQDFGATDTQYF.

CDR3 loop: CSVSATGQPQHF. The DNA of the CDR3 is TGCAGCGTCTCGGCAACCGGTCAGCCCCAGCATTTT. V usage is TRBV29-1 and J usage is TRBJ1-5; no definite D call. The V gene lost 6 bases and the J gene lost 6 bases, with 12 bases spanning the gap. The CDR3 spans 12 residues. Germline V lookup: CDR1 SQVTM, CDR2 ANQGSEA. The full variable domain, with the rest looked up from reference TRBV29-1 and TRBJ1-5, is SAVISQKPSRDICQRGTSLTIQCQVDSQVTMMFWYRQQPGQSLTLIATANQGSEATYESGFVIDKFPISRPNLTFSTLTVSNMSPEDSSIYLCSVSATGQPQHFGDGTRLSIL.

The chain joins TRBV28 to TRBJ1-2, with 8 bases lining up with TRBD1. Germline V lookup: CDR1 MDHEN, CDR2 SYDVKM. Germline trimming cut 6 bases from V and 7 bases from J; bases unmatched to any gene: 16. The CDR3 sequence is 16 residues long. The CDR3 nucleotides read TGTGCCAGCAGACCACTTTATAGGACAGGGAGTATTGGCTACACCTTC. It codes for CASRPLYRTGSIGYTF.

This sequence joins TRBV6-1 and TRBJ1-2; 9 bases align to TRBD1. The CDR3 runs 13 residues. The V and J ends lost 6 bases and 8 bases, in that order; junction bases with no gene match: 7. Per germline, CDR1 MNHNS and CDR2 SASEGT. The CDR3: CASSPQGAGGYTF. CDR3 in DNA: TGTGCCAGCAGCCCACAGGGGGCAGGAGGCTACACCTTC.

A single count supports this clonotype. The gene calls are TRBV7-2 and TRBJ2-3; no firm D call. Germline CDR1 and CDR2: SGHTA and FQGNSA. The germline V and J ends were trimmed by 4 bases and 3 bases, with 14 bases remaining between them. The CDR3 contains 15 residues. In DNA form, the CDR3 reads TGTGCCAGCAGCTCGATGGCTAGTTTGACAGATACGCAGTATTTT. Its translation: CASSSMASLTDTQYF.

The chain carries TRBV27 and TRBJ1-2; D unclear. The length of the CDR3 is 11 residues. CDR1 and CDR2 from the germline V gene are MNHEY and SMNVEV (reference sequence). Trimming stripped 6 bases from V and 8 bases from J, with 10 bases between. CDR3 sequence (DNA): TGTGCCAGCAGCCCCCCAGAAGGCTACACCTTC. Its translation: CASSPPEGYTF.

This clonotype showed up just a few times. The chain couples TRBV11-1 to TRBJ1-2; TRBD1 agrees at 9 bases. The germline V gene encodes CDR1 SGHAT and CDR2 FQDESV (reference sequence). The CDR3 length is 15 residues. V shed 5 bases, J shed 10 bases, and the junction held 14 bases outside the gene matches. CDR3 bases: TGTGCCAGCAGCCCCCAAGGGAGGACAGGGGACGTCTACACCTTC. Translation: CASSPQGRTGDVYTF.

The V call is TRBV28, the J call TRBJ1-2, with 8 positions matching TRBD1. With 7 bases clipped from V and 7 bases from J, the junction kept 11 bases outside the gene matches. There are 14 residues in the CDR3. Germline values: CDR1 MDHEN, CDR2 SYDVKM. The CDR3 sequence: CASILRGTGGGYTF. CDR3 sequence (DNA): TGTGCCAGCATTCTAAGGGGGACAGGAGGTGGCTACACCTTC.

The rearrangement links TRBV28 to TRBJ2-3, with TRBD2 matching 10 bases. V shed 1 base, J shed 0 bases, and the junction held 4 bases outside the gene matches. The CDR3 length is 17 residues. CDR1 is MDHEN, CDR2 SYDVKM, per germline. The CDR3: CASSLSSGSHSTDTQYF. The CDR3, as DNA: TGTGCCAGCAGTTTATCTAGCGGGAGCCATAGCACAGATACGCAGTATTTT.

This clonotype was recorded at least ten times. The chain combines TRBV10-3 with TRBJ1-6, with D uncertain. V lost 8 bases to trimming and J lost 0 bases, with 11 bases between them. Germline CDR1 reads ENHRY; CDR2 reads SYGVKD. This CDR3 has 15 amino acids. The CDR3 sequence: CAIGDGDSYNSPLHF. The CDR3 region has the DNA TGTGCCATCGGGGATGGAGACTCCTATAATTCACCCCTCCACTTT.

V and J are TRBV6-6 and TRBJ2-5; D remains unclear. The V end lost 2 bases, the J end lost 6 bases, and 7 bases lay between the germline ends. CDR1 is MNHNY and CDR2 is SVGAGI in the germline V gene (reference sequence). This CDR3 has 12 residues. As DNA, the CDR3 is TGTGCCAGCAGTTACCCTGGGCAGACCCAGTACTTC. It translates to CASSYPGQTQYF.